The 3 T cell receptor beta chains reported below all come from one sample, sequenced in a study of blood T cells in healthy people across ages. Together with a sample-barcoded 5' primer, a J-beta primer mix was included in a second PCR lasting 7 to 11 cycles. TCRdb passed the 5' RACE reads through MiXCR, listing each CDR3 protein once. The sample yields 650,000 to 800,000 distinct CDR3 sequences, under 45% seen once. Sequenced input: blood. These receptors all come from a man in his 60s in good health.

This clonotype was observed a few times. The chain employs TRBV28 and TRBJ1-4; D may be TRBD1 (5 bases). CDR3 length: 15 residues. The V and J ends lost 2 bases and 5 bases respectively, with 12 bases between them. Germline CDR1 MDHEN, CDR2 SYDVKM. The CDR3, as DNA: TGTGCCAGCAGTTTAGAGCAGGGAGAGAATGAAAAACTGTTTTTT. Its protein product is CASSLEQGENEKLFF. The full variable domain, its missing parts supplied by reference TRBV28 and TRBJ1-4, is DVKVTQSSRYLVKRTGEKVFLECVQDMDHENMFWYRQDPGLGLRLIYFSYDVKMKEKGDIPEGYSVSREKKERFSLILESASTNQTSMYLCASSLEQGENEKLFFGSGTQLSVL.

The V gene is TRBV5-6, the J gene TRBJ2-6; D is unclear. This CDR3 spans 14 amino acids. Trimming cost V 5 bases and J 1 base, with 7 bases left between them. Germline V gene lookup returns CDR1 SGHDT and CDR2 YYEEEE. The CDR3 protein is CASSRESGANVLTF. The CDR3 coding sequence is TGTGCCAGCAGTCGCGAATCTGGGGCCAACGTCCTGACTTTC.

This clonotype was detected a few times. The chain couples TRBV7-9 to TRBJ2-7, with D hard to call. Trimming cost V 2 bases and J 5 bases, with 7 bases left between them. CDR3 length: 12 amino acids. In germline, CDR1 is SEHNR, CDR2 FQNEAQ (reference sequence). The CDR3 is CASSLLENEQYF. CDR3 DNA sequence: TGTGCCAGCAGCTTACTGGAGAACGAGCAGTACTTC.